Shown below are 17 T cell receptor beta chains from a single sample sequenced in a study of T cells expressing NK-cell markers. TCRdb re-analyzed the 5' RACE reads; it lists each CDR3 protein once, without DNA. The sample's table shows approximately 550,000 distinct CDR3 sequences. The specimen was blood T cells: a sorted CD56 or NKG2C T cell subset, CD4+ or CD8+ T cells, or bulk PBMC T cells (not recorded which). These receptors were collected from a man aged 18 to 29 in good health.

V usage is TRBV7-9 and J usage is TRBJ2-1; checking the TCRdb D call of TRBD2 is not possible without DNA. The germline V gene has CDR1 SEHNR and CDR2 FQNEAQ (reference sequence). The length of the CDR3 is 15 residues. The CDR3: CASTVSEGIYNEQFF.

The chain uses TRBV24-1 and TRBJ2-3. The CDR3 is 13 residues long. Germline V CDR1 and CDR2: KGHDR, SFDVKD. This chain's CDR3 is CATSDFGRDTQYF.

The CDR3 reads CAISESGPDQPQHF. The J gene is TRBJ1-5, the V gene TRBV10-3. The V gene's germline CDR1 is ENHRY and CDR2 SYGVKD. The CDR3 runs 14 residues.

J is TRBJ2-7 and V is TRBV5-1; without DNA, the TCRdb call of TRBD1 cannot be checked. CDR3 length: 15 residues. Germline CDR1 reads SGHRS; CDR2 reads YFSETQ. This CDR3 reads CASSGDRGNPYEQYF.

The V call is TRBV5-1, the J call TRBJ2-5; TCRdb picks TRBD1, but there is no DNA to check that call. The germline V gene has CDR1 SGHRS and CDR2 YFSETQ. CDR3 length equals 14 residues. The CDR3 loop is CASRLARGRETQYF.

The chain's CDR3 is CASTGGPVYTEAFF. The chain has TRBV5-1 and TRBJ1-1. The CDR3 is 14 residues long. The germline V gene encodes CDR1 SGHRS and CDR2 YFSETQ.

The chain employs TRBV29-1 and TRBJ2-3. Germline assignment: CDR1 SQVTM and CDR2 ANQGSEA. CDR3 size: 15 residues. The CDR3 is CSVDVGRTFRDTQYF.

The J gene is TRBJ2-1, the V gene TRBV7-9; TCRdb returns TRBD1, unconfirmable since there is no DNA. Germline V gene lookup returns CDR1 SEHNR and CDR2 FQNEAQ (reference sequence). The CDR3 extends over 15 amino acids. The CDR3 is CASSLGVDPRGEQFF.

The chain is built from TRBV27 and TRBJ2-7; TCRdb designates TRBD1, a call that cannot be tested without DNA. Germline V gene data show CDR1 as MNHEY and CDR2 as SMNVEV (reference sequence). The CDR3 has 13 residues. Here the CDR3 reads CASSFGGGREQYF.

The genes are TRBV28 and TRBJ2-2. The CDR3 is 13 amino acids. Germline values: CDR1 MDHEN, CDR2 SYDVKM. The CDR3 loop reads CATQQANTGELFF.

The gene calls are TRBV7-6 and TRBJ2-5; TCRdb's assignment of TRBD2 cannot be checked, as there is no DNA. Germline V lookup: CDR1 SGHVS, CDR2 FNYEAQ. This CDR3 contains 17 residues. CDR3: CASSLFTSGLSQETQYF.

The chain employs TRBV12-3 or TRBV12-4 and TRBJ2-1. There are 15 residues in the CDR3. CDR3 sequence reads: CASSFQEITYNEQFF.

The chain employs TRBV12-3 or TRBV12-4 and TRBJ1-4. The CDR3 length is 14 residues. This chain's CDR3 is CASSFFNSDEKLFF.

The gene calls are TRBV4-1 and TRBJ2-3; there is no DNA to check the TCRdb D call of TRBD1. CDR1 and CDR2 from the germline V gene are MGHRA and YSYEKL. The CDR3 covers 18 residues. CDR3 region: CASSQDPPALYRTDTQYF.

The chain employs TRBV12-3 or TRBV12-4 and TRBJ2-3; TCRdb reports TRBD1, a call that lacks DNA to check it against. This CDR3 has 16 amino acids. CDR3 sequence: CASLPHVSLSTDTQYF.

This chain connects TRBV12-3 or TRBV12-4 to TRBJ1-4. CDR3 size: 14 residues. This CDR3 is CASRLTGFNEKLFF.

V and J are TRBV27 and TRBJ2-1; TCRdb's D call of TRBD2 is untestable without DNA. This CDR3 is 14 amino acids long. Germline V gives CDR1 MNHEY, CDR2 SMNVEV (reference sequence). The CDR3: CASSLALAGDEQFF.